This T cell receptor (beta chain) was sequenced during a study of blood T cell repertoires in COVID-19. The V end lost 6 bases, the J end lost 4 bases, and 10 bases lay between the germline ends. The germline CDR1 and CDR2 sequences are SNHLY and FYNNEI. The CDR3 covers 13 residues. Produced via immunoSEQ multiplex PCR; TCRdb's table is partial and in-frame only. Among under 130,000 clones listed, around 80% were seen once. Only a few counts were recorded for this clone. The V gene is TRBV2, the J gene TRBJ1-5, with D tentatively TRBD1 (6 bases). Sequencing was performed on peripheral blood. This clonotype was obtained from a man between 65 and 85 years old with active or convalescent COVID-19. The chain's CDR3 is CASSRDNNQPQHF. The CDR3 DNA reads as TGTGCCAGCAGCCGGGACAATAATCAGCCCCAGCATTTT.